This TCR beta chain was recorded in a study of CD8+ T cells in alopecia areata (dated by TCRdb to about 2018). In terms of the full investigation: Treated patients were enrolled in an open-label pilot trial of oral tofacitinib, 5 to 10 mg twice daily, for moderate-to-severe alopecia areata. Clonality in the scalp was compared among normal scalp (n=4), patchy alopecia areata scalp (n=8), and alopecia totalis/universalis scalp (n=8). In treated patients, disease severity was measured using the SALT score, which gives the percentage of scalp surface area affected. RNA was obtained with the PAXgene miRNA kit for fixed scalp, the miRNeasy kit for PBMCs, and the RNeasy kit for mouse skin. Tofacitinib was given for 6 to 18 months, followed by 6 months of follow-up off drug to assess delayed response and recurrence. TCRbeta CDR3 regions were amplified by immunoSEQ multiplex PCR using 35 Vbeta forward and 13 Jbeta reverse primers. Biopsies were taken from tofacitinib-treated patients at baseline and again at 4 and 24 weeks into treatment, and several of those patients also had a later scalp biopsy. Scalp tissue and sorted CD4+ and CD8+ peripheral blood T cells from patchy and totalis/universalis alopecia areata patients and from healthy controls were covered by human TCRbeta sequencing. In both human patients and the C3H/HeJ mouse model, the study applied high-throughput TCRbeta sequencing to look at T cell clonal expansion in alopecia areata. Study-wide findings and limitations: Unlike mouse skin, which is dominated by gammadelta T cells, normal human skin has resident alphabeta T cells that are also sequenced, and this complicates analysis of the scalp TCR repertoire. Tofacitinib significantly decreased scalp clonality and the number of expanded CD8+ clones among the top 100 scalp clones. During tofacitinib treatment, many expanded lesional clones remained in scalp and blood, and this persistence may partly explain relapse after treatment is stopped. Because the treated cohort was small and had just a single nonresponder, larger studies are needed to establish links between baseline CD8+ expansion and response. Shared TCR sequences between patients were less evident than in mice, which may be partly attributable to HLA diversity in the patient population. Compared with normal scalp, lesional scalp had higher clonality and more expanded CD8+ clones, particularly in alopecia totalis/universalis, a pattern that suggests antigenic drive.

This clone has a count of ten or more. The target of this receptor is not known. Nothing much larger sits one base from this clone, and base qualities are not available. Clipping removes 5 bases from V and 7 bases from J, with 5 as the unmatched junction base count. As encoded in the germline V gene, CDR1 is ENHRY while CDR2 is SYGVKD. Measured from the cysteine to the phenylalanine, the CDR3 is 14 residues long. Of the read, only the CDR3 DNA is kept; its 42 bases are in frame from base 1. Read against the paper, the sample's time point label means: around 22 weeks on oral tofacitinib. This specimen's treatment or condition label, per the study, means: oral pan-JAK inhibitor, 5-10 mg twice daily. From alopecia areata patients, peripheral blood was collected along with lesional scalp punch biopsies. PBMCs were isolated by density centrifugation and stained for CD3, CD4 and CD8, and CD4+ and CD8+ T cells were sorted on a FACSAria.

The library was prepared using the immunoSEQ multiplex PCR assay. RNA was extracted from all samples and reverse transcribed into cDNA, which served as template for TCR sequencing. SuperScript III was used for first-strand cDNA synthesis, primed with a 2:1 mix of oligo-dT and random hexamers. A synthetic immune receptor repertoire was used to measure amplification bias, and any remaining bias was corrected computationally. Per the original workflow: Raw reads were preprocessed to remove errors, and CDR3 was defined according to IMGT conventions as the region from the conserved cysteine to phenylalanine. To get clonality, Shannon entropy was normalized by log2 of the number of productive unique TCRs and the result was subtracted from 1. Whether scalp clones were CD4 or CD8 was inferred by matching scalp TCRbeta sequences against CD4 and CD8 repertoires sorted from blood. TCRdb carries this immuneACCESS record with in-frame sequences only. Its versions omit some clonotypes, under half of them owing to an unresolved V gene in the studies checked, with the rest unexplained. That table furnishes V, J and clone size, whereas the DNA furnished D and trimming. The sample table holds nearly 200,000 clones, of which roughly 64% were seen once. The ten largest clonotypes hold about 5.1% of the sample.

This TCR derives from a human donor with alopecia areata. This chain joins TRBV10-3 to TRBJ2-1; 10 middle bases align to TRBD2. Material: CD4+ T cells sorted from blood, obtained at week 24, from a patient treated with tofacitinib. The CDR3 protein is CAISSSGRGNEQFF. Read as DNA, the sequence is TGTGCCATCAGTTCAAGCGGGAGGGGTAATGAGCAGTTCTTC.